Sequencing of this T cell receptor beta chain was carried out in a study of ipilimumab plus nivolumab after autologous stem cell transplantation. Sequencing used immunoSEQ multiplex PCR; TCRdb keeps in-frame clones, though not all of them. The table records tens of thousands of clones, under 85% of them present only once. Patients got ipilimumab 1 mg/kg beginning 14 to 28 days post-transplant. The sequences come from PBMCs, collected in a trial of ipilimumab plus nivolumab as post-transplant consolidation. The sequence derives from a male donor with diffuse large B-cell lymphoma.

The CDR3 coding sequence is TGTGCCAGCAGCCCGCCTGGACAGGGTTACGAGCAGTACTTC. Amino acid sequence: CASSPPGQGYEQYF. The chain links TRBV4-2 to TRBJ2-7; the match to TRBD1 covers 8 bases. The CDR3 is 14 residues long. Unmatched junction bases numbered 6, after V lost 4 bases and J lost 4 bases. The V gene's germline CDR1 is LGHNA and CDR2 YNFKEQ.